Described below is a single T cell receptor (beta chain) sequence and its context. The study ran its PCR with 60 Vbeta and 13 Jbeta primers. This table comes from immunoSEQ multiplex PCR, and its TCRdb copy is limited to in-frame clones, with some not included. The sample includes some 200,000 clones. The sample is drawn from a study of cytomegalovirus exposure and HLA in healthy donors. The CDR3 runs to 15 residues. Looked up from germline, CDR1 is SGHVS and CDR2 is FQNEAQ. With 1 base clipped from V and 2 bases from J, the junction kept 3 bases outside the gene matches. The sequence came from a girl aged 2-10 years in good health and CMV-seropositive. The chain recombines TRBV7-8 with TRBJ2-3, with 7 bases that match TRBD2. Material for sequencing was PBMCs. CDR3 amino acids: CASSLVTSATDTQYF. The CDR3, as DNA: TGTGCCAGCAGCTTAGTAACTAGCGCCACAGATACGCAGTATTTT. Looking up the rest from reference TRBV7-8 and TRBJ2-3 gives the full variable domain: GAGVSQSPRYKVAKRGQDVALRCDPISGHVSLFWYQQALGQGPEFLTYFQNEAQLDKSGLPSDRFFAERPEGSVSTLKIQRTQQEDSAVYLCASSLVTSATDTQYFGPGTRLTVL.